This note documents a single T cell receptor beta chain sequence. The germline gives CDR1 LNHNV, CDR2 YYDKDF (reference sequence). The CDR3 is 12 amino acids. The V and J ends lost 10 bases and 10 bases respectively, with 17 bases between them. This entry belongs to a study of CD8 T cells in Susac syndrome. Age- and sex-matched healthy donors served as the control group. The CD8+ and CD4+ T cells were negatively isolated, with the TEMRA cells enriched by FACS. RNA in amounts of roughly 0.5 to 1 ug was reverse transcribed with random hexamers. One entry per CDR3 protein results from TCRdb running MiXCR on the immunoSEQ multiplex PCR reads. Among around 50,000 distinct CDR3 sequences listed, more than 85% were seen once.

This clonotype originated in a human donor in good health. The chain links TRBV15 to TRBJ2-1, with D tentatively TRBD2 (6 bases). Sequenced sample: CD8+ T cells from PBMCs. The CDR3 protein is CAISDGGDEQFF. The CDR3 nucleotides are TGTGCCATTTCAGATGGAGGGGACGAGCAGTTCTTC.